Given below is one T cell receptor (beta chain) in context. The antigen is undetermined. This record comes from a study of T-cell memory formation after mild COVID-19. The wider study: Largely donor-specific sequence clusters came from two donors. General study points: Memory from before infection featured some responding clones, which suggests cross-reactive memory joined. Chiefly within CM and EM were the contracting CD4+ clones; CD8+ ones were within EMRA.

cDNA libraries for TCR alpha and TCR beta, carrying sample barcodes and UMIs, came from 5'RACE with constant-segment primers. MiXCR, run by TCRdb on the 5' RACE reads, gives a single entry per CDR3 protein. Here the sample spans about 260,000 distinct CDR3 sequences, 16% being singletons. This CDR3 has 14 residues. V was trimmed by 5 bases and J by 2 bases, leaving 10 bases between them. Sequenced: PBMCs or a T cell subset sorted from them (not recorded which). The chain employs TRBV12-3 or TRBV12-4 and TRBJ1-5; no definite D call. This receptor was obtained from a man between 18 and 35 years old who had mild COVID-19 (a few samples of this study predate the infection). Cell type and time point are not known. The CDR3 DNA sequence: TGTGCCAGCAGTGGCCCTTGGGGCAATCAGCCCCAGCATTTT. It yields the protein CASSGPWGNQPQHF.